What follows are 20 T cell receptor beta chains derived from one specimen sequenced in a study of identical twins. TCRdb re-analysed the 5' RACE reads in MiXCR, keeping a single row per CDR3 protein. The sample has 1,800,000 or so distinct CDR3 sequences, about 32% seen once. The source material was cord blood. The source is a newborn girl in good health.

This clonotype was seen more than once but under ten times. The genes are TRBV5-1 and TRBJ2-7, with TRBD1 identical over 9 bases. Germline V lookup: CDR1 SGHRS, CDR2 YFSETQ. Trimming removed 2 bases from V and 1 base from J; junction bases left unmatched: 10. This CDR3 contains 17 residues. CDR3 region: CASSFGDRVKGSYEQYF. CDR3 DNA: TGCGCCAGCAGCTTCGGGGACAGGGTAAAAGGTTCCTACGAGCAGTACTTC.

This clonotype was counted between two and nine times. The genes are TRBV20-1 and TRBJ2-1; perhaps TRBD2 as D (6 bases). The CDR3 has 15 amino acids. The germline CDR1 and CDR2 sequences are DFQATT and SNEGSKA (reference sequence). Trimming removed 3 bases at V and 9 bases at J, with 21 bases between. The CDR3 here is CSARYIKRTGVEQFF. CDR3 coding DNA: TGCAGTGCTAGGTATATTAAGCGCACGGGAGTTGAGCAGTTCTTC.

The chain joins TRBV12-3 or TRBV12-4 to TRBJ2-1; the match to TRBD2 covers 10 bases. This CDR3 spans 16 amino acids. V was pared by 6 bases and J by 6 bases, with 11 bases of the junction left unmatched. This CDR3 is CASSTIRTSGLNEQFF. The CDR3 DNA is TGTGCCAGCAGCACAATAAGGACTAGCGGTCTCAATGAGCAGTTCTTC.

This clonotype has only a few counts. V and J are TRBV25-1 and TRBJ1-2; 7 bases are a match to TRBD1. J lost 7 bases, V lost 3 bases, and 11 bases had no gene match. CDR1 is MGHDK and CDR2 is SYGVNS in the germline V gene. The CDR3 length is 15 residues. CDR3 sequence reads: CASSESGTASGGYTF. CDR3 sequence (DNA): TGTGCCAGCAGTGAGTCAGGGACAGCCTCGGGTGGCTACACCTTC.

As to this clonotype: At one of its ends the junction is not consistent with the germline gene, which may arise from a read error. CDR3: CAISDPSGSDEQYF. The DNA for the CDR3 is TGTGCCATTAGTGATCCTAGCGGGAGCGACGAGCAGTACTTC. The J gene is TRBJ2-7, the V gene TRBV10-3; the match to TRBD2 covers 10 bases. The CDR3 length is 14 residues. Germline V CDR1 and CDR2: ENHRY, SYGVKD.

Concerning this clonotype: A read error may produce the germline difference seen at one junction end. The chain links TRBV12-3 or TRBV12-4 to TRBJ2-4; 9 positions agree with TRBD1. This CDR3 has 14 residues. The CDR3 spells CATSPTGGTSIQYF. The CDR3 DNA sequence: TGTGCCACCAGTCCGACAGGGGGTACAAGTATTCAGTACTTC.

The rearrangement uses TRBV20-1 and TRBJ2-3; D unclear. Germline-derived CDR1 and CDR2 are DFQATT and SNEGSKA (reference sequence). The CDR3 sequence is 13 residues long. V lost 1 base and J 1 base, leaving 6 bases between the germline ends. The CDR3 loop reads CSARVRRTDTQYF. The CDR3, as DNA: TGCAGTGCTAGAGTCCGCCGCACAGATACGCAGTATTTT.

The chain links TRBV5-1 to TRBJ2-2; D ambiguous. The CDR3 sequence is 12 residues long. V lost 1 base and J lost 6, with 4 bases in between. Germline assignment: CDR1 SGHRS and CDR2 YFSETQ. DNA for the CDR3: TGCGCCAGCAGCTTGATATCCGGGGAGCTGTTTTTT. It yields the protein CASSLISGELFF.

The rearrangement uses TRBV27 and TRBJ1-5, with D perhaps TRBD1 (6 bases). Germline values: CDR1 MNHEY, CDR2 SMNVEV (reference sequence). This CDR3 comprises 17 residues. V was cut by 5 bases and J by 0 bases, with 17 bases left in between. The DNA of the CDR3 is TGTGCCAGCAGTCGATCCGGGACAAGCTATAGCAATCAGCCCCAGCATTTT. Protein: CASSRSGTSYSNQPQHF.

A note on this clonotype: The junction and the germline gene differ at one end; a read error may be behind it. This chain connects TRBV2 to TRBJ1-2; unclear D gene. The CDR3 is made up of 11 amino acids. In germline, CDR1 is SNHLY, CDR2 FYNNEI. The CDR3 nucleotides read TGTGTCAGCAACGGCGATTATGGCTACACCTTC. Its protein product is CVSNGDYGYTF. The full variable domain, completed using reference TRBV2 and TRBJ1-2, is EPEVTQTPSHQVTQMGQEVILRCVPISNHLYFYWYRQILGQKVEFLVSFYNNEISEKSEIFDDQFSVERPDGSNFTLKIRSTKLEDSAMYFCVSNGDYGYTFGSGTRLTVV.

This chain joins TRBV5-1 and TRBJ1-2, with TRBD1 matching over 7 bases. With V trimmed by 0 bases and J by 8 bases, 10 bases remained unmatched. CDR3 size: 15 residues. Germline lookup yields CDR1 SGHRS and CDR2 YFSETQ. CDR3 sequence: CASSLAKQGTRGYTF. CDR3 bases: TGCGCCAGCAGCTTGGCGAAACAGGGGACGAGGGGCTACACCTTC.

For the CDR3, the DNA is TGTGCCAGCAGTAGGACAGGGAGGAATCAGCCCCAGCATTTT. It yields the protein CASSRTGRNQPQHF. This chain joins TRBV28 and TRBJ1-5; 8 bases align to TRBD1. The V gene end was trimmed by 5 bases and the J gene end by 4 bases; junction bases not matched to a gene: 4. This CDR3 region has 14 residues. In germline, CDR1 is MDHEN, CDR2 SYDVKM.

The chain is built from TRBV20-1 and TRBJ2-3; the D is unclear. The CDR3 has 14 amino acids. The germline V gene encodes CDR1 DFQATT and CDR2 SNEGSKA (reference sequence). The CDR3 loop reads CSALSVELPNTQYF. DNA of the CDR3: TGCAGCGCTTTATCTGTGGAGTTACCCAATACGCAGTATTTT.

The V call is TRBV13, the J call TRBJ2-7; D is unresolved. From germline, CDR1 is PRHDT and CDR2 FYEKMQ (reference sequence). V gave up 1 base and J gave up 1 base, with 8 bases separating them. This CDR3 region has 14 residues. CDR3 nucleotides: TGTGCCAGCAGCTTAGCTAGTCAGTCCTACGAGCAGTACTTC. This gives the protein CASSLASQSYEQYF.

Only a few counts were recorded for this clonotype. The rearrangement joins TRBV20-1 to TRBJ2-4; TRBD2 agrees at 8 bases. The CDR3 consists of 11 residues. The trim removed 3 bases at V and 10 bases at J, leaving 2 bases unmatched. Germline V gene data show CDR1 as DFQATT and CDR2 as SNEGSKA (reference sequence). The chain's CDR3 is CSASSGTIQYF. The CDR3 bases are TGCAGTGCTAGTAGCGGGACGATTCAGTACTTC.

This chain connects TRBV27 to TRBJ1-1, with D unclear. Germline V gives CDR1 MNHEY, CDR2 SMNVEV (reference sequence). V was clipped by 2 bases and J by 4 bases, with 8 bases between them. This CDR3 comprises 13 residues. This chain's CDR3 is CASSLMVFTEAFF. CDR3 nucleotides: TGTGCCAGCAGTTTAATGGTGTTCACTGAAGCTTTCTTT.

V and J are TRBV9 and TRBJ1-6, with D possibly matching TRBD1 (5 bases). This CDR3 contains 14 residues. Per germline, CDR1 SGDLS and CDR2 YYNGEE. Trimming cost V 0 bases and J 8 bases, with 9 bases left between them. CDR3 region: CASSVGQIDSPLHF. CDR3 DNA: TGTGCCAGCAGCGTAGGACAGATTGATTCACCCCTCCACTTT.

There are a few counts of this clonotype. The chain is built from TRBV25-1 and TRBJ2-1, with a possible D match to TRBD2 (5 bases). V was trimmed by 7 bases and J by 4 bases, leaving 17 bases between them. CDR1 is MGHDK, CDR2 SYGVNS, per germline. The CDR3 has 15 amino acids. This chain's CDR3 is CASKDEGERYNEQFF. CDR3 DNA: TGTGCCAGCAAGGACGAGGGAGAGCGATACAATGAGCAGTTCTTC.

The J gene is TRBJ2-5, the V gene TRBV27; either TRBD1 or TRBD2 may supply D (5 bases each). V was cut by 5 bases and J by 5 bases, with 18 bases left in between. This CDR3 spans 15 amino acids. Germline CDR1 MNHEY, CDR2 SMNVEV (reference sequence). CDR3 protein: CASSPGTNIPETQYF. As DNA, the CDR3 is TGTGCCAGCAGTCCAGGGACCAACATCCCCGAGACCCAGTACTTC.

This clonotype was detected only a few times. V gene TRBV14 combines with J gene TRBJ2-1; D remains ambiguous. Trimming removed 4 bases from V and 9 bases from J, with 13 bases in between. Germline V gives CDR1 SGHDN, CDR2 FVKESK. CDR3 size: 13 residues. The CDR3 region has the DNA TGTGCCAGCAGCCCCTCGCCCAGAGGTGAGCAGTTCTTC. This sequence encodes CASSPSPRGEQFF.